One T cell receptor (beta chain) is described in this entry. These data belong to a study of T cells in Graves' hyperthyroidism and ophthalmopathy. Active moderate-to-severe ophthalmopathy, Clinical Activity Score at least 3, NOSPECS at least 4, under 3 months' duration. Exclusion followed for patients with uncontrolled infection, other autoimmune disease, pregnancy or lactation. Using roughly 9.4 ml of fresh peripheral blood, PBMCs were prepared. Researchers amplified the TCR beta CDR3 regions from RNA transcripts. Researchers ran a first-round RT-PCR on the TCR CDR3 using the HTBI primer set. TCRdb processed the multiplex PCR reads anew with MiXCR; each CDR3 protein has one entry. Of some 490,000 distinct CDR3 sequences in the sample, approximately 23% were seen once. Sequenced sample: blood. This sequence originates from a woman between 65 and 79 years old with Graves' ophthalmopathy.

CDR3 in amino acids: CSAHPVLAGGHQETQYF. Written as DNA, the CDR3 is TGCAGTGCTCATCCCGTCCTAGCGGGAGGCCACCAAGAGACCCAGTACTTC. V and J are TRBV20-1 and TRBJ2-5; TRBD2 matches 11 bases. V shed 5 bases, J shed 0 bases, and the junction held 11 bases outside the gene matches. CDR1 and CDR2 from the germline V gene are DFQATT and SNEGSKA (reference sequence). The CDR3 contains 17 residues.